These 16 T cell receptor beta chains share one sample of origin, sequenced in a study of T cell repertoires in cytomegalovirus infection. MiXCR, applied by TCRdb to the reads, yields one record per CDR3 protein. The repertoire consists of under 200,000 distinct CDR3 sequences, with approximately 30% occurring once and the leading ten covering roughly 31%. The source material was PBMCs. All receptors derive from a human donor in good health (CMV status not recorded). Some clones in this sample may be carry-over from other donors' samples.

This clonotype came up a few times. V gene TRBV6-5 combines with J gene TRBJ2-1; 14 positions match TRBD2. V lost 6 bases, J lost 7 bases, and 8 bases stayed unmatched. CDR1 MNHEY and CDR2 SVGAGI come from the germline V gene. The CDR3 has 16 residues. The CDR3 here is CASSTGLAGGRNEQFF. The CDR3, as DNA: TGTGCCAGCAGCACTGGACTAGCGGGGGGAAGGAATGAGCAGTTCTTC.

This clonotype occurred a few times. The V gene is TRBV11-2, the J gene TRBJ2-7, with 7 bases lining up with TRBD1. From germline, CDR1 is SGHAT and CDR2 FQNNGV. With V trimmed by 5 bases and J by 2 bases, 9 bases remained unmatched. The CDR3 runs 15 residues. The CDR3 sequence: CASSRRRDRTYEQYF. CDR3 DNA: TGTGCCAGCAGCCGGAGACGGGACAGAACCTACGAGCAGTACTTC.

CDR3 DNA sequence: TGTGCCAGCACCCTGGACAGGAATCAGCCCCAGCATTTT. Its protein is CASTLDRNQPQHF. The chain carries TRBV6-2 or TRBV6-3 and TRBJ1-5; 7 bases fit TRBD1. The CDR3 runs to 13 residues. CDR1 is MNHEY, CDR2 SVGEGT, per germline. V lost 7 bases to trimming and J lost 4 bases; unmatched junction nucleotides: 4.

The chain uses TRBV7-3 and TRBJ2-3; 11 bases line up with TRBD2. This CDR3 is 15 amino acids long. CDR1 is SGHTA and CDR2 is FQGTGA in the germline V gene. V lost 3 bases to trimming and J lost 7 bases; unmatched junction nucleotides: 6. Here the CDR3 DNA reads TGTGCCAGCAGCTTTGGTAGCGGGGGGGCCTATACGCAGTATTTT. The encoded protein is CASSFGSGGAYTQYF.

CDR3 coding DNA: TGCAGTGCAAACAGGGATCTCGGGGCCAAAAACATTCAGTACTTC. This gives the protein CSANRDLGAKNIQYF. The genes are TRBV20-1 and TRBJ2-4, with D perhaps matching TRBD1 (6 bases). Trimming shortened V by 6 bases and J by 1 base, and 16 bases separated the two germline ends. The germline gives CDR1 DFQATT, CDR2 SNEGSKA (reference sequence). The CDR3 consists of 15 residues.

This clonotype was detected only once. The chain combines TRBV3-1 with TRBJ2-7; no definite D call. Germline V CDR1 and CDR2: LGHDT, YNNKEL (reference sequence). The CDR3 is 15 amino acids. V lost 0 bases and J lost 5, with 14 bases in between. This CDR3 is CASSQDLQDPHEQYF. The CDR3 DNA sequence: TGTGCCAGCAGCCAAGATCTGCAGGATCCCCACGAGCAGTACTTC.

This chain connects TRBV25-1 to TRBJ2-5, with TRBD1 as a possible D gene (6 bases). Germline V lookup: CDR1 MGHDK, CDR2 SYGVNS. Trimming removed 4 bases at V and 5 bases at J, with 17 bases between. This CDR3 spans 15 amino acids. The CDR3 coding sequence is TGTGCCAGCAGTGCAGGGGACCAGAGTTGGGAGACCCAGTACTTC. The encoded protein is CASSAGDQSWETQYF.

This clonotype has only a few counts. The gene calls are TRBV12-3 or TRBV12-4 and TRBJ2-7, with TRBD2 as a possible D gene (6 bases). V lost 4 bases and J lost 5, with 15 bases in between. CDR3 size: 14 residues. The CDR3 region has the DNA TGTGCCAGCAGTTCCCACGACGGGGGAAACGAGCAGTACTTC. Protein product: CASSSHDGGNEQYF.

V usage is TRBV7-9 and J usage is TRBJ2-1, with 13 bases that match TRBD2. V lost 5 bases, J lost 8 bases, and 15 bases stayed unmatched. Germline V gene sequence: CDR1 SEHNR, CDR2 FQNEAQ (reference sequence). The CDR3 sequence is 18 residues long. CDR3 DNA sequence: TGTGCCAGCAGCGAAAGGACTAGCGGGGGCCAAATTCCCGATGAGCAGTTCTTC. This translates into CASSERTSGGQIPDEQFF.

In its sample, this clonotype was seen a few times. The rearrangement joins TRBV5-6 to TRBJ2-6; D is unresolved. The CDR3 runs 17 residues. Germline CDR1 and CDR2: SGHDT and YYEEEE. Trimming shortened V by 3 bases and J by 0 bases, and 13 bases separated the two germline ends. The CDR3 is CASSSETLLSGANVLTF. The CDR3 DNA follows: TGTGCCAGCAGCTCAGAGACGTTACTCTCTGGGGCCAACGTCCTGACTTTC. Supplemented by reference TRBV5-6 and TRBJ2-6, the full variable domain reads DAGVTQSPTHLIKTRGQQVTLRCSPKSGHDTVSWYQQALGQGPQFIFQYYEEEERQRGNFPDRFSGHQFPNYSSELNVNALLLGDSALYLCASSSETLLSGANVLTFGAGSRLTVL.

The chain couples TRBV6-1 to TRBJ2-7; unclear D gene. The CDR3 runs 13 residues. Germline assignment: CDR1 MNHNS and CDR2 SASEGT. The V and J ends lost 4 bases and 5 bases respectively, with 12 bases between them. For the CDR3, the DNA is TGTGCCAGCAGTGTGGCGACCGCCAACGAGCAGTACTTC. Translating gives CASSVATANEQYF.

There are a few counts of this clonotype. The chain carries TRBV5-5 and TRBJ1-1; D is ambiguous. V lost 0 bases and J 8 bases, leaving 8 bases between the germline ends. This CDR3 spans 12 amino acids. CDR1 and CDR2 (germline): SGHKS, YYEKEE (reference sequence). The CDR3 sequence: CASSLGRAEAFF. CDR3 DNA sequence: TGTGCCAGCAGCTTGGGGAGGGCGGAAGCTTTCTTT. The full variable domain, completed using reference TRBV5-5 and TRBJ1-1, is DAGVTQSPTHLIKTRGQQVTLRCSPISGHKSVSWYQQVLGQGPQFIFQYYEKEERGRGNFPDRFSARQFPNYSSELNVNALLLGDSALYLCASSLGRAEAFFGQGTRLTVV.

In the case of this clonotype: An end of the junction differs from the germline gene, which may be a read error. The chain joins TRBV7-2 to TRBJ1-2; 7 bases agree with TRBD1. This CDR3 has 13 residues. Germline CDR1 reads SGHTA; CDR2 reads FQGNSA. CDR3: CAISRGQNYGYTF. For the CDR3, the DNA is TGTGCCATCAGCCGGGGACAGAACTATGGCTACACCTTC.

The V call is TRBV12-3 or TRBV12-4, the J call TRBJ2-3, with 11 bases aligning to TRBD2. Losses at the gene ends were 6 bases for V and 3 bases for J; bases not matched to a gene: 8. The CDR3 length is 16 residues. CDR3 residues: CASRPSSGGSTDTQYF. CDR3 DNA sequence: TGTGCCAGCAGACCCTCTAGCGGGGGGAGTACAGATACGCAGTATTTT.

The J gene is TRBJ2-7, the V gene TRBV5-4; D not resolved. The CDR3 spans 14 residues. The germline V gene has CDR1 SGHNT and CDR2 YYREEE (reference sequence). V lost 4 bases to trimming and J lost 0 bases, with 11 bases between them. The CDR3 DNA reads as TGTGCCAGCAGCAAGGACGCGAGCTCCTACGAGCAGTACTTC. Residues: CASSKDASSYEQYF.

This clonotype was counted between two and nine times. The J gene is TRBJ1-4, the V gene TRBV6-1, with TRBD1 identical over 7 bases. The germline V gene has CDR1 MNHNS and CDR2 SASEGT. The CDR3 has 14 amino acids. This CDR3 is CASLVTTGNEKLFF. The CDR3 DNA follows: TGTGCTTCCCTCGTGACGACAGGGAATGAAAAACTGTTTTTT.